The rows below give T cell receptor beta chains drawn from one sample of a study of early T cells in non-severe SARS-CoV-2 infection. TCRdb fed the 5' RACE reads into MiXCR, producing one record per CDR3 protein. The repertoire consists of about 17,000 distinct CDR3 sequences, with about 5.4% occurring once and the leading ten covering approximately 6.6%. The input for sequencing was whole blood, taken at baseline. These receptors were collected from an adult who was a healthcare worker with PCR-confirmed SARS-CoV-2 infection or an uninfected control (not recorded which). Each CDR3 is given with its conserved first and last residue. Fields, in order: clone size, CDR3 length, V gene, J gene, D gene, CDR3 protein, CDR3 DNA. D genes are given only for firm matches. The size entry is marked missing in some rows and otherwise reads once, few, many or a size class.

>few|14|TRBV2|TRBJ1-2|-
CASSEAGGNYGYTF
TGTGCCAGCAGTGAAGCCGGGGGGAACTATGGCTACACCTTC
>many|11|TRBV5-6|TRBJ1-1|-
CASSQTAEAFF
TGTGCCAGCAGCCAAACCGCGGAGGCTTTCTTT
>many|16|TRBV6-2/TRBV6-3|TRBJ2-3|TRBD1
CASRTGTGGARDTQYF
TGTGCCAGCAGGACGGGGACAGGGGGCGCGAGAGATACGCAGTATTTT
>many|15|TRBV6-4|TRBJ2-3|TRBD2
CASSPSGGAEDTQYF
TGTGCCAGCAGTCCTAGCGGGGGGGCCGAAGATACGCAGTATTTT
>-|14|TRBV9|TRBJ1-2|-
CASSVDRVTGGYTF
TGTGCCAGCAGCGTAGACAGGGTTACAGGCGGCTACACCTTC
>few|15|TRBV5-4|TRBJ2-7|-
CASSLGGTLAYEQYF
TGTGCCAGCAGCTTGGGAGGGACGTTGGCCTACGAGCAGTACTTC
>many|13|TRBV7-8|TRBJ2-2|-
CATRPYNTGELFF
TGTGCCACCAGACCGTATAACACCGGGGAGCTGTTTTTT
>many|15|TRBV19|TRBJ1-1|-
CASSNLGSLGPQAFF
TGTGCCAGTAGTAATTTAGGATCGCTGGGGCCGCAAGCTTTCTTT
>medium-sized|14|TRBV11-2|TRBJ2-5|TRBD1
CASSQGDQDETQYF
TGTGCCAGCAGTCAGGGGGACCAGGATGAGACCCAGTACTTC
>many|14|TRBV19|TRBJ1-5|-
CASSIDSGGQPQHF
TGTGCCAGTAGTATAGATAGTGGCGGTCAGCCCCAGCATTTT
>many|15|TRBV10-2|TRBJ1-1|TRBD1
CASSESTGGWTEAFF
TGCGCCAGCAGTGAGTCGACAGGGGGCTGGACTGAAGCTTTCTTT
>-|13|TRBV7-2|TRBJ1-2|-
CASSLRDGYGYTF
TGTGCCAGCAGCTTACGGGACGGGTATGGCTACACCTTC
>many|13|TRBV11-2|TRBJ2-3|-
CASSLATVDTQYF
TGTGCCAGCAGCTTAGCTACAGTAGATACGCAGTATTTT
>many|17|TRBV20-1|TRBJ2-5|TRBD2
CSARDRLSGGAIWTQYF
TGCAGTGCTAGAGATCGGCTTAGCGGGGGGGCCATTTGGACCCAGTACTTC
>-|13|TRBV6-2/TRBV6-3|TRBJ1-2|-
CASSPQGFYGYTF
TGTGCCAGCAGTCCCCAGGGATTCTATGGCTACACCTTC
>few|14|TRBV6-6|TRBJ2-2|-
CASSYDGPIGELFF
TGTGCCAGCAGTTACGACGGGCCCATCGGGGAGCTGTTTTTT
>medium-sized|15|TRBV11-2|TRBJ2-3|-
CASSLDFFVTDTQYF
TGTGCCAGCAGCTTGGACTTTTTCGTGACAGATACGCAGTATTTT
>few|14|TRBV12-3/TRBV12-4|TRBJ1-5|TRBD1
CASSRDRGLQPQHF
TGTGCCAGCAGTAGGGACAGGGGGCTTCAGCCCCAGCATTTT
>many|14|TRBV5-1|TRBJ1-4|-
CASSPAQPLEKLFF
TGCGCCAGCAGCCCGGCCCAGCCGCTAGAAAAACTGTTTTTT
>few|14|TRBV20-1|TRBJ1-6|-
CSARDLGENSPLHF
TGCAGTGCTAGAGATCTCGGGGAAAATTCACCCCTCCACTTT
>-|14|TRBV2|TRBJ2-2|-
CASSGGQVVGELFF
TGTGCCAGCAGTGGAGGGCAGGTGGTCGGGGAGCTGTTTTTT
>-|17|TRBV19|TRBJ1-1|-
CASSIDPRYRVNTEAFF
TGTGCCAGTAGTATAGATCCAAGGTACAGGGTGAACACTGAAGCTTTCTTT
>many|15|TRBV14|TRBJ1-2|TRBD1
CASSPWDRDGYGYTF
TGTGCCAGCAGCCCCTGGGACAGGGATGGGTATGGCTACACCTTC
>many|14|TRBV6-1|TRBJ2-2|-
CASSEVWNTGELFF
TGTGCCAGCAGTGAAGTTTGGAACACCGGGGAGCTGTTTTTT